This passage covers 27 T cell receptor beta chains from one sample sequenced in a study of identical twins. TCRdb redid the calling of the 5' RACE reads with MiXCR, one entry per CDR3 protein. The sample contains 450,000 to 650,000 distinct CDR3 sequences, roughly 15% of which appear only once. A further study also used this sample, focusing on yellow fever vaccine responses in identical twins.

What was sequenced was CD4+ T cells sorted from blood. Source of these receptors: a woman between 18 and 29 years old in good health.

This clonotype was found a few times. The chain employs TRBV7-9 and TRBJ1-1; D is unclear. Germline V gene lookup returns CDR1 SEHNR and CDR2 FQNEAQ (reference sequence). V lost 5 bases to trimming and J lost 2 bases, with 9 bases between them. The CDR3 spans 13 residues. The DNA for the CDR3 is TGTGCCAGCAGCGGGAAAGGAAACACTGAAGCTTTCTTT. Protein sequence: CASSGKGNTEAFF.

The CDR3 loop is CASSAGRNQPQHF. CDR3 DNA: TGTGCCAGCAGCGCGGGGAGAAATCAGCCCCAGCATTTT. The V call is TRBV7-9, the J call TRBJ1-5; no clear D gene. Trimming stripped 5 bases from V and 4 bases from J, with 9 bases between. The CDR3 covers 13 residues. Germline lookup yields CDR1 SEHNR and CDR2 FQNEAQ (reference sequence).

The chain has TRBV5-1 and TRBJ2-7; D is unclear. The CDR3 is 15 residues long. Trimming removed 1 base at V and 4 bases at J, with 15 bases between. From germline, CDR1 is SGHRS and CDR2 YFSETQ. CDR3 sequence: CASSLTVPAYYEQYF. The CDR3, as DNA: TGCGCCAGCAGCTTGACAGTGCCCGCTTATTACGAGCAGTACTTC.

This clonotype showed up many times. This chain joins TRBV20-1 and TRBJ1-4; D ambiguous. V shed 3 bases and J shed 3 bases, with 11 bases lying between them. This CDR3 comprises 14 residues. Germline V gene sequence: CDR1 DFQATT, CDR2 SNEGSKA (reference sequence). The CDR3 sequence: CSASSGGANEKLFF. The CDR3, as DNA: TGCAGTGCTAGTTCCGGTGGAGCTAATGAAAAACTGTTTTTT.

This clonotype has only a few counts. The rearrangement joins TRBV20-1 to TRBJ1-2; D is undetermined. Trimming took 6 bases from V and 0 from J, leaving 11 bases between them. Germline V lookup: CDR1 DFQATT, CDR2 SNEGSKA (reference sequence). This CDR3 is 13 amino acids long. The CDR3 here is CSAPGETNYGYTF. CDR3 DNA: TGCAGTGCCCCCGGGGAAACTAACTATGGCTACACCTTC.

There are a few counts of this clonotype. The chain joins TRBV5-1 to TRBJ2-3; D may be TRBD2 (5 bases). The CDR3 spans 16 residues. V lost 2 bases, J lost 5 bases, and 18 bases lay in between. Per the germline V gene, CDR1 is SGHRS and CDR2 is YFSETQ. The CDR3 DNA is TGCGCCAGCAGCTTAAACGCGGCGACTATGGGAGATACGCAGTATTTT. This gives the protein CASSLNAATMGDTQYF. Looking up the rest from reference TRBV5-1 and TRBJ2-3 gives the full variable domain: KAGVTQTPRYLIKTRGQQVTLSCSPISGHRSVSWYQQTPGQGLQFLFEYFSETQRNKGNFPGRFSGRQFSNSRSEMNVSTLELGDSALYLCASSLNAATMGDTQYFGPGTRLTVL.

This clonotype was counted between two and nine times. The V gene is TRBV4-2, the J gene TRBJ1-4; weak D call: TRBD1 (6 bases). There are 15 residues in the CDR3. Germline CDR1 LGHNA, CDR2 YNFKEQ. V was shortened by 8 bases and J by 6 bases, with 19 bases between the two germline ends. As DNA, the CDR3 is TGTGCCAGCGGACTAGAGGGGGTGGTGGATGAAAAACTGTTTTTT. Protein product: CASGLEGVVDEKLFF.

This clonotype has just a few counts. The V and J genes are TRBV7-8 and TRBJ1-2; D is perhaps TRBD1 (6 bases). Per the germline V gene, CDR1 is SGHVS and CDR2 is FQNEAQ. The CDR3 contains 17 residues. V was cut by 1 base and J by 2 bases, with 17 bases left in between. CDR3 in amino acids: CASSLEGTQGSNYGYTF. For the CDR3, the DNA is TGTGCCAGCAGCTTAGAGGGGACACAGGGATCGAACTATGGCTACACCTTC.

This clonotype was counted only a few times. The J gene is TRBJ2-1, the V gene TRBV12-3 or TRBV12-4; no reliable D call. The V gene lost 2 bases and the J gene lost 6 bases, with 14 bases spanning the gap. The CDR3 has 15 amino acids. CDR3 sequence: CASSLIGNVGNEQFF. The CDR3 DNA reads as TGTGCCAGCAGTTTAATAGGCAACGTAGGCAATGAGCAGTTCTTC.

This clonotype showed up just a few times. The chain links TRBV20-1 to TRBJ2-1; 9 nucleotides match TRBD1. Germline CDR1 DFQATT, CDR2 SNEGSKA (reference sequence). The CDR3 sequence is 14 residues long. Germline trimming cut 4 bases from V and 7 bases from J; bases unmatched to any gene: 8. The CDR3 reads CSAMPGQGRNEQFF. The CDR3 DNA reads TGCAGTGCTATGCCGGGACAGGGTCGTAATGAGCAGTTCTTC.

V usage is TRBV27 and J usage is TRBJ2-3, with 13 bases that match TRBD2. Losses at the gene ends were 5 bases for V and 3 bases for J; bases not matched to a gene: 11. The CDR3 runs 18 residues. Germline V gene lookup returns CDR1 MNHEY and CDR2 SMNVEV (reference sequence). The CDR3 here is CASSPLTSGGTSTDTQYF. Written as DNA, the CDR3 is TGTGCCAGCAGTCCGCTGACTAGCGGGGGGACTTCGACAGATACGCAGTATTTT.

The V gene is TRBV10-3, the J gene TRBJ1-1; D perhaps matches TRBD1 (5 bases). The germline V and J ends were trimmed by 3 bases and 1 base, with 9 bases remaining between them. CDR1 and CDR2 (germline): ENHRY, SYGVKD. The CDR3 contains 14 residues. In nucleotides, the CDR3 is TGTGCCATCAGTGATCGGGGGACGAACACTGAAGCTTTCTTT. Amino acids: CAISDRGTNTEAFF.

V usage is TRBV15 and J usage is TRBJ2-4; 8 nucleotides agree with TRBD2. The trim removed 2 bases at V and 8 bases at J, leaving 5 bases unmatched. Per the germline V gene, CDR1 is LNHNV and CDR2 is YYDKDF (reference sequence). This CDR3 comprises 14 residues. CDR3 DNA sequence: TGTGCCACCAGCAGACCCTCGGGAGGGGACATTCAGTACTTC. It translates to CATSRPSGGDIQYF. The variable domain in full, completed from reference TRBV15 and TRBJ2-4, reads DAMVIQNPRYQVTQFGKPVTLSCSQTLNHNVMYWYQQKSSQAPKLLFHYYDKDFNNEADTPDNFQSRRPNTSFCFLDIRSPGLGDTAMYLCATSRPSGGDIQYFGAGTRLSVL.

This clonotype occurred a few times. V and J are TRBV29-1 and TRBJ2-3; no clear D gene. Germline V gene lookup returns CDR1 SQVTM and CDR2 ANQGSEA. CDR3 length: 14 residues. V was cut by 2 bases and J by 1 base, with 10 bases left in between. CDR3 region: CSVEPHAGTDTQYF. In DNA form, the CDR3 reads TGCAGCGTTGAACCCCACGCGGGCACAGATACGCAGTATTTT.

The genes are TRBV4-2 and TRBJ1-1; 7 bases are shared with TRBD1. Germline assignment: CDR1 LGHNA and CDR2 YNFKEQ. This CDR3 is built from 16 residues. J was trimmed by 0 bases and V by 1 base; bases with no gene match: 5. The CDR3 region has the DNA TGTGCCAGCAGCCAAGCAGACAGGGACGTGAACACTGAAGCTTTCTTT. Amino acids: CASSQADRDVNTEAFF.

V usage is TRBV28 and J usage is TRBJ1-1; tentative D call: TRBD1 (6 bases). Trimming pared 3 bases from V and 4 bases from J, leaving 15 bases between. Germline CDR1 and CDR2: MDHEN and SYDVKM. The CDR3 sequence is 15 residues long. This CDR3 is CASSFSGGAGTEAFF. CDR3 DNA: TGTGCCAGCAGTTTCTCCGGGGGCGCGGGCACTGAAGCTTTCTTT.

The chain links TRBV20-1 to TRBJ2-2, with 7 positions matching TRBD1. V lost 1 base and J lost 4; bases outside the gene matches: 6. The germline V gene encodes CDR1 DFQATT and CDR2 SNEGSKA (reference sequence). CDR3 size: 15 residues. CDR3 sequence: CSARGLGGVTGELFF. The CDR3 DNA reads as TGCAGTGCTAGAGGGCTAGGGGGCGTCACCGGGGAGCTGTTTTTT.

This clonotype was picked up a small number of times. The chain joins TRBV5-1 to TRBJ1-2; weak D call: TRBD1 (5 bases). This CDR3 is 15 amino acids long. Germline lookup yields CDR1 SGHRS and CDR2 YFSETQ. The V end lost 4 bases, the J end lost 8 bases, and 21 bases lay between the germline ends. The CDR3 sequence is CASSQDMSTRAGYTF. The CDR3, as DNA: TGCGCCAGCAGCCAGGACATGTCGACGAGGGCCGGCTACACCTTC.

In its sample, this clonotype was seen a few times. The V call is TRBV5-5, the J call TRBJ1-1; no reliable D call. Germline CDR1 is SGHKS and CDR2 is YYEKEE (reference sequence). With 0 bases removed from V and 4 bases from J, the gap between germline ends came to 7 bases. The CDR3 totals 13 residues. As DNA, the CDR3 is TGTGCCAGCAGCTTGGAGGCCTTCACTGAAGCTTTCTTT. Amino acids: CASSLEAFTEAFF. The full variable domain, completed using reference TRBV5-5 and TRBJ1-1, is DAGVTQSPTHLIKTRGQQVTLRCSPISGHKSVSWYQQVLGQGPQFIFQYYEKEERGRGNFPDRFSARQFPNYSSELNVNALLLGDSALYLCASSLEAFTEAFFGQGTRLTVV.

V and J are TRBV19 and TRBJ2-2; D gene ambiguous. This CDR3 is 16 amino acids long. V lost 2 bases to trimming and J lost 3 bases, with 13 bases between them. CDR1 and CDR2 from the germline V gene are LNHDA and SQIVND (reference sequence). CDR3 coding DNA: TGTGCCAGTAGTATACGGGCCACCAGAGACACCGGGGAGCTGTTTTTT. This translates into CASSIRATRDTGELFF.

This chain joins TRBV5-1 and TRBJ1-6, with unresolved D. Germline V lookup: CDR1 SGHRS, CDR2 YFSETQ. CDR3 length: 14 residues. Deletions cut 4 bases from V and 8 bases from J, with 13 bases between. DNA of the CDR3: TGCGCCAGCAGCCCCGACTTGAGGGATTCACCCCTCCACTTT. This gives the protein CASSPDLRDSPLHF.

The chain employs TRBV10-3 and TRBJ1-5, with D maybe TRBD1 (5 bases). In germline, CDR1 is ENHRY, CDR2 SYGVKD. Trimming left V 4 bases short and J 0 bases short, with 13 bases between. This CDR3 has 16 residues. The CDR3 loop is CAISAKGQDSNQPQHF. Here the CDR3 DNA reads TGTGCCATCAGTGCGAAGGGGCAAGATAGCAATCAGCCCCAGCATTTT.

The V call is TRBV10-3, the J call TRBJ2-2, with D tentatively TRBD2 (6 bases). The CDR3 is 14 amino acids. Germline V gives CDR1 ENHRY, CDR2 SYGVKD. With 6 bases removed from V and 2 bases from J, the gap between germline ends came to 10 bases. CDR3 coding DNA: TGTGCCATCAGAGGGACTTATAACACCGGGGAGCTGTTTTTT. This encodes CAIRGTYNTGELFF.

The V call is TRBV3-1, the J call TRBJ2-5; 8 nucleotides align to TRBD2. The germline CDR1 and CDR2 sequences are LGHDT and YNNKEL (reference sequence). J gave up 6 bases and V 4 bases, and 4 bases lay outside the gene matches. CDR3 size: 13 residues. The CDR3 nucleotides are TGTGCCAGCAGCCCCGGGAGGGCGCAGACCCAGTACTTC. It yields the protein CASSPGRAQTQYF.

This clonotype was detected a few times. The gene calls are TRBV6-1 and TRBJ2-7; 7 nucleotides line up with TRBD1. The germline CDR1 and CDR2 sequences are MNHNS and SASEGT. CDR3 length: 15 amino acids. With 6 bases clipped from V and 1 base from J, the junction kept 9 bases outside the gene matches. The CDR3 sequence is CASRAGGFWSYEQYF. Written as DNA, the CDR3 is TGTGCCAGCAGAGCAGGGGGATTTTGGTCCTACGAGCAGTACTTC.

This clonotype was seen a handful of times. The rearrangement links TRBV12-3 or TRBV12-4 to TRBJ2-7; 10 positions match TRBD1. With 4 bases clipped from V and 12 bases from J, the junction kept 9 bases outside the gene matches. The CDR3 spans 13 residues. The chain's CDR3 is CASSSGTGALRYF. CDR3 nucleotide sequence: TGTGCCAGCAGTTCCGGGACAGGGGCTCTGCGGTACTTC.

This chain connects TRBV12-3 or TRBV12-4 to TRBJ1-5; possibly TRBD1 for D (5 bases). V gave up 6 bases and J gave up 5 bases, with 8 bases separating them. The CDR3 length is 12 residues. In DNA form, the CDR3 reads TGTGCCAGCAGAGGGGTCGATCAGCCCCAGCATTTT. Translating gives CASRGVDQPQHF.